This TCR beta chain was sequenced in a study of blood T cells in healthy people across ages. Whole-study findings and limits: Fewer expanded clones and more diversity marked long-lived versus aged donors. Researchers said unsorted PBMCs prevented a conclusive naive versus antigen-experienced comparison.

Alongside a J-beta primer mix, a sample-barcoded 5' primer served in a second PCR lasting 7 to 11 cycles. From the 5' RACE reads, TCRdb called clonotypes with MiXCR, one entry per CDR3 protein. The sample has some 730,000 distinct CDR3 sequences, about a fifth seen once. This clonotype was seen a few times. The antigen is not known. The draw of peripheral blood yielded around 10 milliliters from each donor. Sequenced material: blood. The clonotype comes from a man between 65 and 85 years old in good health.

CDR3 nucleotides: TGTGCCAGCAGACCGGGACTAGCGGGCCCCAGCACAGATACGCAGTATTTT. This codes for CASRPGLAGPSTDTQYF. This sequence joins TRBV6-5 and TRBJ2-3; 12 bases agree with TRBD2. Germline CDR1 is MNHEY and CDR2 is SVGAGI. After removal of 6 bases from V and 0 bases from J, the junction contained 7 bases not matched to a gene. CDR3 length equals 17 residues.